This paragraph covers one TCR beta chain sequence. Its specificity is not known. Trimming cost V 4 bases and J 3 bases, with 10 bases left between them. The CDR3 extends over 13 amino acids. The germline V gene encodes CDR1 KGHSH and CDR2 LQKENI. Sample treatment: over 15 received Ad26.COV2.S at low or high dose, single or two shots; 5 received placebo; per-sample allocation not given. Sampling occurred on day 63 after the first vaccine or placebo injection. Vaccination employed an Ad26 vector expressing the Wuhan-strain SARS-CoV-2 spike. This specimen belongs to a study of Ad26.COV2.S vaccination and SARS-CoV-2 variants. Study findings and constraints: Quantification of TCR breadth and depth may have yielded underestimates of total T cell responses.

Sequencing used immunoSEQ multiplex PCR; TCRdb keeps in-frame clones, though not all of them. The sample records hundreds of thousands of clones, about 89% being singletons. Sequenced material: peripheral blood, taken in a trial of Ad26.COV2.S vaccine versus placebo. The sequence was collected from a person aged 18 to 59 who received the Ad26.COV2.S COVID-19 vaccine or a placebo. The chain has TRBV18 and TRBJ2-7; D ambiguous. This chain's CDR3 is CASSLGPSYEQYF. The DNA for the CDR3 is TGTGCCAGCTCACTTGGACCGAGCTACGAGCAGTACTTC.